The 15 T cell receptor beta chains below come from one sample, sequenced in a study of T cell changes during pregnancy in multiple sclerosis. Only in-frame clones appear in the TCRdb table, and some are missing; sequencing was by immunoSEQ multiplex PCR. The repertoire holds tens of thousands of clones, with about 92% as singletons. The sample in question was peripheral blood, obtained in the first trimester of pregnancy. Source of these receptors: a female donor in good health, enrolled as a control in a pregnancy study.

The V gene is TRBV20-1, the J gene TRBJ1-1; unclear D gene. The CDR3 has 11 amino acids. The germline gives CDR1 DFQATT, CDR2 SNEGSKA (reference sequence). The CDR3: CSSTLNTEAFF. The CDR3 nucleotides read TGCAGCTCAACACTGAACACTGAAGCTTTCTTT.

CDR3 loop: CASKPWREGGGELFF. The CDR3, as DNA: TGTGCCAGCAAACCGTGGCGGGAGGGCGGCGGGGAGCTGTTTTTT. This sequence joins TRBV6-5 and TRBJ2-2; 9 bases match TRBD2. Germline values: CDR1 MNHEY, CDR2 SVGAGI. The J segment lost 7 bases and the V segment lost 7 bases, leaving 10 bases of the junction unmatched. The CDR3 runs to 15 residues.

The chain has TRBV30 and TRBJ1-2; tentative D call: TRBD1 (5 bases). Looked up from germline, CDR1 is GTSNPN and CDR2 is SVGIG (reference sequence). V lost 4 bases and J 3 bases, leaving 21 bases between the germline ends. The CDR3 sequence is 16 residues long. The chain's CDR3 is CAWKSLGREDHYGYTF. CDR3 DNA sequence: TGTGCCTGGAAATCTCTCGGCAGGGAAGATCACTATGGCTACACCTTC.

V usage is TRBV7-7 and J usage is TRBJ2-3; TRBD2 aligns across 9 bases. V gave up 5 bases and J gave up 2 bases; unmatched junction bases: 5. Germline V gives CDR1 SSHAT, CDR2 FNYEAQ (reference sequence). The CDR3 sequence is 15 residues long. This chain's CDR3 is CASSTGLADTDTQYF. CDR3 sequence (DNA): TGTGCCAGCAGCACGGGACTAGCCGACACAGATACGCAGTATTTT.

The V and J genes are TRBV6-1 and TRBJ1-1, with TRBD1 as a possible D gene (5 bases). Germline V CDR1 and CDR2: MNHNS, SASEGT. The CDR3 totals 10 residues. V was clipped by 9 bases and J by 8 bases, with 10 bases between them. The CDR3 DNA sequence: TGTGCCAGGAGCGGGGGGGAAGCTTTCTTT. Translation gives CARSGGEAFF.

V gene TRBV4-3 combines with J gene TRBJ2-1; 10 bases match TRBD2. The V gene's germline CDR1 is LGHNA and CDR2 YSLEER. This CDR3 contains 18 residues. The ends lost 0 bases at V and 4 bases at J; junction bases unmatched: 9. CDR3 in DNA: TGCGCCAGCAGCCAAGATTCCGGGTATAGCGGGAGGTACAATGAGCAGTTCTTC. Protein: CASSQDSGYSGRYNEQFF.

The chain is built from TRBV18 and TRBJ2-3; 10 positions agree with TRBD2. The ends lost 2 bases at V and 5 bases at J; junction bases unmatched: 4. Germline CDR1 is KGHSH and CDR2 is LQKENI. This CDR3 contains 15 residues. Here the CDR3 DNA reads TGTGCCAGCTCACCAAAGCGGGGGGGCGGAGATACGCAGTATTTT. Residues: CASSPKRGGGDTQYF. Filled out from reference TRBV18 and TRBJ2-3, the complete variable domain reads NAGVMQNPRHLVRRRGQEARLRCSPMKGHSHVYWYRQLPEEGLKFMVYLQKENIIDESGMPKERFSAEFPKEGPSILRIQQVVRGDSAAYFCASSPKRGGGDTQYFGPGTRLTVL.

This clone was found a few times. This chain uses TRBV9 with TRBJ1-1, with no clear D. With 2 bases removed from V and 3 bases from J, the gap between germline ends came to 11 bases. Germline CDR1 reads SGDLS; CDR2 reads YYNGEE. CDR3 length: 14 residues. DNA of the CDR3: TGTGCCAGCAGCGTTAACTCCGGAGACACTGAAGCTTTCTTT. Encoded protein: CASSVNSGDTEAFF.

This clone turned up a few times. The V call is TRBV2, the J call TRBJ1-1; perhaps TRBD1 as D (5 bases). This CDR3 is built from 13 residues. Germline loops: CDR1 SNHLY, CDR2 FYNNEI. Trimming left V 11 bases short and J 3 bases short, with 16 bases between. The CDR3 loop reads CAEGQGGDTEAFF. Here the CDR3 DNA reads TGTGCCGAAGGGCAGGGCGGAGACACTGAAGCTTTCTTT.

The genes are TRBV28 and TRBJ1-3; D is uncertain. The CDR3 covers 13 residues. With 3 bases removed from V and 4 bases from J, the gap between germline ends came to 7 bases. Germline CDR1 MDHEN, CDR2 SYDVKM. The CDR3 bases are TGTGCCAGCAGTTTTGTCTTGGGAAACACCATATATTTT. Amino acids: CASSFVLGNTIYF.

This clone was detected only a few times. V and J are TRBV27 and TRBJ2-7; D is perhaps TRBD1 (5 bases). The V end lost 6 bases, the J end lost 1 base, and 16 bases lay between the germline ends. From germline, CDR1 is MNHEY and CDR2 SMNVEV (reference sequence). This CDR3 has 15 amino acids. CDR3 sequence: CASSSYPDSSYEQYF. The CDR3 DNA sequence: TGTGCCAGCAGCTCTTACCCCGACAGTTCCTACGAGCAGTACTTC.

This chain connects TRBV7-8 to TRBJ1-5; no definite D call. Germline V gene data show CDR1 as SGHVS and CDR2 as FQNEAQ. This CDR3 spans 16 amino acids. V gave up 6 bases and J gave up 2 bases, with 17 bases separating them. CDR3 bases: TGTGCCAGCAGATTGGGTCGGGGTGAGGGCAATCAGCCCCAGCATTTT. As protein: CASRLGRGEGNQPQHF.

This clone was seen a handful of times. The rearrangement joins TRBV4-1 to TRBJ1-5; 8 positions agree with TRBD1. V was pared by 1 base and J by 1 base, with 6 bases of the junction left unmatched. This CDR3 contains 17 residues. The germline V gene encodes CDR1 MGHRA and CDR2 YSYEKL. The CDR3 nucleotides are TGCGCCAGCAGCCAAGGAATGCAGGGGGCGAGCAATCAGCCCCAGCATTTT. It specifies CASSQGMQGASNQPQHF.

The chain recombines TRBV5-1 with TRBJ2-4; D may be TRBD2 (6 bases). The CDR3 has 14 amino acids. CDR1 SGHRS and CDR2 YFSETQ come from the germline V gene. V lost 0 bases and J 8 bases, leaving 12 bases between the germline ends. This CDR3 is CASSLVGGRDIQYF. The CDR3 DNA follows: TGCGCCAGCAGCTTGGTTGGGGGGAGAGACATTCAGTACTTC. The full variable domain, its missing parts supplied by reference TRBV5-1 and TRBJ2-4, is KAGVTQTPRYLIKTRGQQVTLSCSPISGHRSVSWYQQTPGQGLQFLFEYFSETQRNKGNFPGRFSGRQFSNSRSEMNVSTLELGDSALYLCASSLVGGRDIQYFGAGTRLSVL.

In its sample, this clone was seen once. V is TRBV5-8 and J is TRBJ1-6; TRBD1 matches at 10 bases. The CDR3 totals 17 residues. Germline lookup yields CDR1 SGHTS and CDR2 YDEGEE. The trim removed 4 bases at V and 4 bases at J, leaving 8 bases unmatched. The CDR3 DNA reads TGTGCCAGCAGCAATTCGGACAGGGGGGAATATAATTCACCCCTCCACTTT. It codes for CASSNSDRGEYNSPLHF.